This T cell receptor beta chain was observed in a study of radiotherapy plus CTLA-4 blockade in lung cancer. Study-level findings and limits: Interferon-beta and early blood T cell clone dynamics reportedly predicted response best.

Note on this clone: Its antigen is currently unknown.

V gave up 0 bases and J gave up 4 bases; unmatched junction bases: 6. The length of the CDR3 is 16 residues. The germline V gene has CDR1 SGHRS and CDR2 YFSETQ. Assay used: immunoSEQ multiplex PCR; TCRdb lists only in-frame clones, some missing. The sample holds tens of thousands of clones, approximately 80% seen once. The specimen comprised peripheral blood, sampled from a patient treated with radiotherapy plus ipilimumab. The sequence came from a human donor with non-small cell lung cancer who had stable disease on radiotherapy plus ipilimumab. The chain combines TRBV5-1 with TRBJ2-5, with 10 bases lining up with TRBD1. The CDR3 loop is CASSLGTGGSGETQYF. The CDR3 nucleotides read TGCGCCAGCAGCTTGGGGACAGGGGGTTCTGGAGAGACCCAGTACTTC.